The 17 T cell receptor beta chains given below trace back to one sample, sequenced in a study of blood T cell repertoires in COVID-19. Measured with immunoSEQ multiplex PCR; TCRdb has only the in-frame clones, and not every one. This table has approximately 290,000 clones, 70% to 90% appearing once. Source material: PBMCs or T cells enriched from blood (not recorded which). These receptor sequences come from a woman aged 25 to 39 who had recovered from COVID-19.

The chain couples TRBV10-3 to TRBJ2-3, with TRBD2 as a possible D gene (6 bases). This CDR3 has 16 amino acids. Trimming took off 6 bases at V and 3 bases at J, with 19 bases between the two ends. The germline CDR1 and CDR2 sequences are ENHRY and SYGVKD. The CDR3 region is CAIRPSSGRSTDTQYF. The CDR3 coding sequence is TGTGCCATCAGACCTTCCAGCGGGCGTAGTACAGATACGCAGTATTTT.

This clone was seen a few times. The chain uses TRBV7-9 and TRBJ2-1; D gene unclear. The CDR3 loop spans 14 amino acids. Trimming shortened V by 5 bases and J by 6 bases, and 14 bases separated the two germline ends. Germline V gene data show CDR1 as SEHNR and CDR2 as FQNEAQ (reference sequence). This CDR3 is CASSIAGPVNEQFF. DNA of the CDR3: TGTGCCAGCAGCATCGCTGGGCCAGTCAATGAGCAGTTCTTC.

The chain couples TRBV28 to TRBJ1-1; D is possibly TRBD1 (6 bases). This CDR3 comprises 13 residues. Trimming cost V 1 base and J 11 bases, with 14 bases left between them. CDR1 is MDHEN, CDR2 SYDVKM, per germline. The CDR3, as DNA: TGTGCCAGCAGTTTATCTGGGGGGGCGCAGGCTTTCTTT. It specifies CASSLSGGAQAFF. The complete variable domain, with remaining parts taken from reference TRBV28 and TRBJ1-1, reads DVKVTQSSRYLVKRTGEKVFLECVQDMDHENMFWYRQDPGLGLRLIYFSYDVKMKEKGDIPEGYSVSREKKERFSLILESASTNQTSMYLCASSLSGGAQAFFGQGTRLTVV.

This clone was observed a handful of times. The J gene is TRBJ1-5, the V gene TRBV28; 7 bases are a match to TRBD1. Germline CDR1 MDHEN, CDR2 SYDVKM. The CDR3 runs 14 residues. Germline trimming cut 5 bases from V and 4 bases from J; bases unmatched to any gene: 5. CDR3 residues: CASSTPTGNQPQHF. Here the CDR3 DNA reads TGTGCCAGCAGTACTCCGACAGGGAATCAGCCCCAGCATTTT.

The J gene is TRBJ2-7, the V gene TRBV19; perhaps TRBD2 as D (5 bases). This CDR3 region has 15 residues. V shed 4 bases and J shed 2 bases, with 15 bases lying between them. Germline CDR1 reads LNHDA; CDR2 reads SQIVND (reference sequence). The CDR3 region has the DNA TGTGCCAGTAGTAGGGCGGCGGGCCCGACCTACGAGCAGTACTTC. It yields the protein CASSRAAGPTYEQYF.

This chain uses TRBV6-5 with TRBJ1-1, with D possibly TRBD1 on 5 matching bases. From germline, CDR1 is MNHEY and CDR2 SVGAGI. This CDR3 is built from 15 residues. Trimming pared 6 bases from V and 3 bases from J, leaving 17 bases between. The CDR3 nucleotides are TGTGCCAGCAGGCCGGGACTGATGATTTACACTGAAGCTTTCTTT. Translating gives CASRPGLMIYTEAFF.

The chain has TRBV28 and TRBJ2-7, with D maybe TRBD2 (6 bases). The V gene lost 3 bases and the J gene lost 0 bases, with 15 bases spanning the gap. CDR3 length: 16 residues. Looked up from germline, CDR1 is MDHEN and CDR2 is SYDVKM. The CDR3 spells CASSLGGASSSYEQYF. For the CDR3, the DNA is TGTGCCAGCAGTTTGGGGGGTGCCTCGAGCTCCTACGAGCAGTACTTC.

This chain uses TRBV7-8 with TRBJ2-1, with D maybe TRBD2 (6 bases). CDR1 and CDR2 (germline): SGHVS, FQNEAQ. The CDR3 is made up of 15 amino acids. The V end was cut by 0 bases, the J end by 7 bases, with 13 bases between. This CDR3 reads CASSLALGLSNEQFF. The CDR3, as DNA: TGTGCCAGCAGCTTAGCTCTGGGACTGTCTAATGAGCAGTTCTTC.

The CDR3 DNA follows: TGTGCCAGTAGGGCCCGGACAGGGGGTAGGACTGAAGCTTTCTTT. It translates to CASRARTGGRTEAFF. This chain links TRBV19 with TRBJ1-1, with 10 bases fitting TRBD1. Germline assignment: CDR1 LNHDA and CDR2 SQIVND (reference sequence). The CDR3 is made up of 15 amino acids. The V gene end was trimmed by 6 bases and the J gene end by 5 bases; junction bases not matched to a gene: 9. Complete variable domain (other parts from reference TRBV19 and TRBJ1-1): DGGITQSPKYLFRKEGQNVTLSCEQNLNHDAMYWYRQDPGQGLRLIYYSQIVNDFQKGDIAEGYSVSREKKESFPLTVTSAQKNPTAFYLCASRARTGGRTEAFFGQGTRLTVV.

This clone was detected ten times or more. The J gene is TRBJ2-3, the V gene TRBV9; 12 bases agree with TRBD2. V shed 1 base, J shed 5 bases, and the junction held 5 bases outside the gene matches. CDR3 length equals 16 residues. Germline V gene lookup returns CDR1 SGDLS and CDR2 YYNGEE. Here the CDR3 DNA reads TGTGCCAGCAGCGTACTAGCGGGGGGGCGTGTAGATACGCAGTATTTT. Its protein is CASSVLAGGRVDTQYF.

DNA of the CDR3: TGTGCCAGCAGCTTAGAGGGGGGGTACAGGGGGCCTACGGCCTACGAGCAGTACTTC. It yields the protein CASSLEGGYRGPTAYEQYF. The rearrangement links TRBV7-6 to TRBJ2-7; 9 nucleotides line up with TRBD1. CDR3 length equals 19 residues. The V and J ends lost 1 base and 2 bases, in that order; junction bases with no gene match: 15. Germline loops: CDR1 SGHVS, CDR2 FNYEAQ.

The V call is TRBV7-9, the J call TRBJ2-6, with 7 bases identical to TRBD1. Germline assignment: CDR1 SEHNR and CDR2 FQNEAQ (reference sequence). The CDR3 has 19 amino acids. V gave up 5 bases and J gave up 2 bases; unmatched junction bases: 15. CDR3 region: CASSALQGKTAPGANVLTF. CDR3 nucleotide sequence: TGTGCCAGCAGCGCACTACAGGGGAAGACCGCGCCTGGGGCCAACGTCCTGACTTTC.

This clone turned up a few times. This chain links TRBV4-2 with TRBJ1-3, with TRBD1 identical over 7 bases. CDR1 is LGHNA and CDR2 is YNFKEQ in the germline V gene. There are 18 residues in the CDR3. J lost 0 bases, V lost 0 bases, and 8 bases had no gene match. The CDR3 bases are TGTGCCAGCAGCCAAGATATCCCGACAGGGTTCTCTGGAAACACCATATATTTT. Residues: CASSQDIPTGFSGNTIYF.

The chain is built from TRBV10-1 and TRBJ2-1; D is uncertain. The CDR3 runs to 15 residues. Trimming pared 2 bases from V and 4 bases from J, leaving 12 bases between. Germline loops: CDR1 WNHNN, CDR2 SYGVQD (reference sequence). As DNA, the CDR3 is TGCGCCAGCAGTGAGCTCCGGAGTAGGTACAATGAGCAGTTCTTC. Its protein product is CASSELRSRYNEQFF.

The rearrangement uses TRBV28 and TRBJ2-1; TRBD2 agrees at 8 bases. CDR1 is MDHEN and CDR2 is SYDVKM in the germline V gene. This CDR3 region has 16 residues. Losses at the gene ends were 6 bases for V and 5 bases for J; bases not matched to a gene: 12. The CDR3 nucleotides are TGTGCCAGCAGCTCCAATCCGGGACTAGGGAACAATGAGCAGTTCTTC. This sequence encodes CASSSNPGLGNNEQFF.

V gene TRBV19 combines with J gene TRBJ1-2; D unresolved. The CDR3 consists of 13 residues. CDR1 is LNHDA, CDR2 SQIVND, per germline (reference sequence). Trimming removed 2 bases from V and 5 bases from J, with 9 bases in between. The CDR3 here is CASSISGKYGYTF. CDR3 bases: TGTGCCAGTAGTATATCGGGGAAATATGGCTACACCTTC.

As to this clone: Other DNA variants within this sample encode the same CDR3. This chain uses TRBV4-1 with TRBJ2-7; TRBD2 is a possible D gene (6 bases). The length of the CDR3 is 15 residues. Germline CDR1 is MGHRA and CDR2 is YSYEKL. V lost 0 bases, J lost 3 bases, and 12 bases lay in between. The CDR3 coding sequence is TGCGCCAGCAGCCAAGATTCGGGGGAGAGCTACGAGCAGTACTTC. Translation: CASSQDSGESYEQYF.